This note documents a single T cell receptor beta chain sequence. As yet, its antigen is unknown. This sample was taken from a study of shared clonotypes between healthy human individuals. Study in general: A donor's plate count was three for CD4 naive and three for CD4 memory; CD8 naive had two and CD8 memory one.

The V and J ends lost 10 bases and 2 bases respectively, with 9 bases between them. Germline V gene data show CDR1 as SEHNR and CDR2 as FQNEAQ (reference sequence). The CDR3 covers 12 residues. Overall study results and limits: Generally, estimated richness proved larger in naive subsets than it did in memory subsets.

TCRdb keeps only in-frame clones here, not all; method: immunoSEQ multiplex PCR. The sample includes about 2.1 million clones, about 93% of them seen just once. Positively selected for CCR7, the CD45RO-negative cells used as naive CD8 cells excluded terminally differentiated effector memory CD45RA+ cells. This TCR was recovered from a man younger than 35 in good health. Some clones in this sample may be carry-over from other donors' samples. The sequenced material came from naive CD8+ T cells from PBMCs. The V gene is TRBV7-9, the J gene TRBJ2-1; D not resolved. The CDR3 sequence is CATLLPYNEQFF. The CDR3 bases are TGTGCCACTCTTTTGCCCTACAATGAGCAGTTCTTC.